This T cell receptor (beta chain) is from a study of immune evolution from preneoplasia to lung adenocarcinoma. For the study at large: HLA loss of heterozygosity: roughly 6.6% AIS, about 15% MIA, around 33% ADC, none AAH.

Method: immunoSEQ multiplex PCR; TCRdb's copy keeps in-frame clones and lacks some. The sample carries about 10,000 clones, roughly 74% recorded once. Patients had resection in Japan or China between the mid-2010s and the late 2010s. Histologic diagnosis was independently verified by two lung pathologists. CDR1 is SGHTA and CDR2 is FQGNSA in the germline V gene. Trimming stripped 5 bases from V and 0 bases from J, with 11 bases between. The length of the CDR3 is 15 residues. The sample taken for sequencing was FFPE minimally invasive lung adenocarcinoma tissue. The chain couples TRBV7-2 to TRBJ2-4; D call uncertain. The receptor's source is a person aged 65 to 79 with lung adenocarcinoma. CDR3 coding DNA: TGTGCCAGCAGCCCCCAGGTGGGAGCCAAAAACATTCAGTACTTC. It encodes CASSPQVGAKNIQYF.